This section outlines one T cell receptor beta chain sequence together with its context. Its target is not known. At one end, the junction sequence differs from germline, possibly due to a read error. Roughly 10 milliliters was the volume of peripheral blood drawn from each donor. With a J-beta primer mix and a sample-barcoded 5' primer, a second PCR ran roughly 6 to 11 cycles. TCRdb itself ran the 5' RACE reads through MiXCR, one entry per CDR3 protein. This table has approximately 810,000 distinct CDR3 sequences, 29% appearing once. The source of the sample is a study of blood T cells in healthy people across ages. Germline V gene sequence: CDR1 SGHTA, CDR2 FQGNSA. This CDR3 is built from 16 residues. General study results and limits: Donor CMV infection status was unknown, possibly confounding age-related changes in expanded clonotypes.

The receptor was derived from a woman over 75 in good health. The chain recombines TRBV7-2 with TRBJ2-1; D assignment may be TRBD1 or TRBD2 (5 bases each). Input material: blood. This CDR3 reads CAGSRPGAGQYNEQFF. The DNA for the CDR3 is TGTGCCGGCAGTCGTCCCGGGGCAGGGCAGTACAATGAGCAGTTCTTC.